Sequencing of this T cell receptor beta chain was carried out in a study of cytomegalovirus exposure and HLA in healthy donors. Both 60 Vbeta primers and 13 Jbeta primers went into the PCR. Libraries were prepared by immunoSEQ multiplex PCR; TCRdb keeps only in-frame clonotypes and omits some of them. The data contain some 67,000 clones, over 75% of them singletons. The study, taken as a whole, reports: According to the study, around 180 TCR beta chains were cytomegalovirus-associated. When a later analysis compared HLA-associated TCR beta chains with equally common others, the HLA-associated chains turned out to be more clonally expanded and to have lower generation probabilities.

Germline CDR1 reads LGHNA; CDR2 reads YNFKEQ. V lost 1 base to trimming and J lost 7 bases; unmatched junction nucleotides: 13. The CDR3 has 17 residues. In the case of this clone: Its antigen remains unknown.

This TCR was sampled from a woman aged 25-40 years in good health and CMV-seropositive. The sequencing sample was made of PBMCs. The chain couples TRBV4-2 to TRBJ2-1, with 7 bases matching TRBD2. The chain's CDR3 is CASSQVFRSGIRNEQFF. CDR3 nucleotide sequence: TGTGCCAGCAGCCAAGTTTTTCGGAGCGGGATTCGGAATGAGCAGTTCTTC.